These 8 T cell receptor beta chains were all obtained from the same sample, sequenced in a study of T cell changes during pregnancy in multiple sclerosis. TCRdb keeps only in-frame clones here, not all; method: immunoSEQ multiplex PCR. Of 75,000 to 100,000 clones listed, 90% to 95% were seen once; the top ten hold about 2%. This specimen was peripheral blood, taken after pregnancy. These receptors were obtained from a female donor in good health, enrolled as a control in a pregnancy study.

J is TRBJ2-7 and V is TRBV11-3; TRBD2 might be the D (5 bases). Per germline, CDR1 SGHNT and CDR2 YENEEA. Trimming shortened V by 5 bases and J by 3 bases, and 11 bases separated the two germline ends. The CDR3 has 13 residues. The CDR3 here is CASSRGPSYEQYF. Here the CDR3 DNA reads TGTGCCAGCAGCCGAGGGCCTAGCTACGAGCAGTACTTC.

This chain connects TRBV6-1 to TRBJ1-5, with 7 bases fitting TRBD1. This CDR3 has 14 amino acids. Germline trimming cut 6 bases from V and 5 bases from J; bases unmatched to any gene: 7. Per germline, CDR1 MNHNS and CDR2 SASEGT. CDR3 sequence reads: CASRRQGVDQPQHF. DNA for the CDR3: TGTGCCAGCAGACGGCAGGGGGTGGATCAGCCCCAGCATTTT.

This clone was counted once. The chain is built from TRBV6-5 and TRBJ1-1; D gene uncertain. From germline, CDR1 is MNHEY and CDR2 SVGAGI. This CDR3 spans 13 amino acids. V gave up 5 bases and J gave up 3 bases, with 10 bases separating them. CDR3: CASSPYTDTEAFF. The CDR3 DNA reads TGTGCCAGCAGTCCCTATACCGACACTGAAGCTTTCTTT.

This chain links TRBV5-4 with TRBJ2-3; no definite D call. The germline gives CDR1 SGHNT, CDR2 YYREEE (reference sequence). The CDR3 contains 13 residues. Trimming pared 8 bases from V and 0 bases from J, leaving 10 bases between. Written as DNA, the CDR3 is TGTGCCAGTGCCTTGGAGAGCACAGATACGCAGTATTTT. Its translation is CASALESTDTQYF. The full variable domain, its missing parts supplied by reference TRBV5-4 and TRBJ2-3, is ETGVTQSPTHLIKTRGQQVTLRCSSQSGHNTVSWYQQALGQGPQFIFQYYREEENGRGNFPPRFSGLQFPNYSSELNVNALELDDSALYLCASALESTDTQYFGPGTRLTVL.

This clone has at least ten counts. The V gene is TRBV7-9, the J gene TRBJ2-7, with D possibly being TRBD2 (6 bases). Germline CDR1 and CDR2: SEHNR and FQNEAQ (reference sequence). V dropped 6 bases and J dropped 3 bases, with 15 bases sitting between them. The CDR3 is 14 residues long. In nucleotides, the CDR3 is TGTGCCAGCAGTCCCCGGGGAGGTTTCTACGAGCAGTACTTC. As protein: CASSPRGGFYEQYF.

This chain uses TRBV19 with TRBJ1-5; D call uncertain. CDR1 and CDR2 from the germline V gene are LNHDA and SQIVND (reference sequence). The CDR3 sequence is 13 residues long. Trimming took off 0 bases at V and 4 bases at J, with 4 bases between the two ends. This chain's CDR3 is CASSIEYNQPQHF. In DNA, the CDR3 is TGTGCCAGTAGTATAGAATATAATCAGCCCCAGCATTTT.

The CDR3 DNA reads TGTGCCAGCACCCACCTCGACAGCCGCGGGGGCCTTTACAATGAGCAGTTCTTC. The encoded protein is CASTHLDSRGGLYNEQFF. The chain joins TRBV2 to TRBJ2-1, with a weak D call TRBD2 (7 bases). The germline V gene encodes CDR1 SNHLY and CDR2 FYNNEI. This CDR3 contains 18 residues. With 7 bases removed from V and 4 bases from J, the gap between germline ends came to 26 bases.

This clone was recorded only once. The V call is TRBV7-2, the J call TRBJ1-1; 8 positions agree with TRBD1. The CDR3 runs to 12 residues. J gave up 11 bases and V 2 bases, and 4 bases lay outside the gene matches. Germline V lookup: CDR1 SGHTA, CDR2 FQGNSA. CDR3 sequence: CASSLYQGAAFF. CDR3 in DNA: TGTGCCAGCAGCTTATACCAGGGGGCGGCTTTCTTT.